This T cell receptor (beta chain) appears in the sequencing data of a study of T cell repertoires in cytomegalovirus infection. Study summary: Well-studied HLA-B-restricted epitopes and recently identified HLA-C-restricted epitopes of CMV were both used in the study. It can be stated that public TCR beta signatures indicated CMV infection as well as a matching HLA type.

The CDR3 is made up of 19 amino acids. Germline loops: CDR1 LNHNV, CDR2 YYDKDF (reference sequence). V was clipped by 1 base and J by 0 bases; unmatched bases: 9. TCRdb re-analysed the reads in MiXCR, keeping a single row per CDR3 protein. Counted here are 340,000 or so distinct CDR3 sequences, around 25% occurring once; the ten biggest clones make up less than 15%. Whole-study results and caveats: Frequencies of public TCR beta families were cumulated, and this identified carriers of CMV plus the relevant HLA.

For this clonotype: Its specificity is unknown.

This TCR came from a human donor in good health (CMV status not recorded). Some clones in this sample may be carry-over from other donors' samples. This rearrangement joins TRBV15 to TRBJ2-3, with 11 bases that match TRBD2. The source was cultured PBMCs, collected from culture after CMV antigen stimulation. DNA of the CDR3: TGTGCCACCAGCAGAGCACCCCCGGGACTAGCGGTTAGCACAGATACGCAGTATTTT. Protein product: CATSRAPPGLAVSTDTQYF.